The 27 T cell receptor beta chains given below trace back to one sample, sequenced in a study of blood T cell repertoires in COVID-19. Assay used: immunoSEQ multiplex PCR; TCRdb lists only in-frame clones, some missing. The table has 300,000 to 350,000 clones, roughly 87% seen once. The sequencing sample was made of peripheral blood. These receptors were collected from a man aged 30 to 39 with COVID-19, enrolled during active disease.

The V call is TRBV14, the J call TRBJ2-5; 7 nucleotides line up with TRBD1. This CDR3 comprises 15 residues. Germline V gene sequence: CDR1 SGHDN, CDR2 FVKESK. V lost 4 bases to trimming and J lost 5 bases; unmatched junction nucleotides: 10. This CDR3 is CASSPSTGVAETQYF. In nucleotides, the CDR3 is TGTGCCAGCAGCCCTTCAACAGGGGTGGCGGAGACCCAGTACTTC.

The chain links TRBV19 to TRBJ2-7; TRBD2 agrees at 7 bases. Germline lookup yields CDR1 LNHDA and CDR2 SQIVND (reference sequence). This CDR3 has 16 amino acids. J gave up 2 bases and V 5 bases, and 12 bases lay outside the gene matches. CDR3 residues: CASSVPAASGAYEQYF. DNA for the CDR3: TGTGCCAGTAGTGTACCTGCCGCCAGCGGGGCCTACGAGCAGTACTTC.

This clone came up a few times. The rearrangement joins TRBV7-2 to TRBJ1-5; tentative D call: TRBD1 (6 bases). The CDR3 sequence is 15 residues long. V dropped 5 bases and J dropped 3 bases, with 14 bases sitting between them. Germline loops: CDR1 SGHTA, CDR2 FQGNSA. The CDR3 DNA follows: TGTGCCAGCAGCCAACAATCAGGGGCCAATCAGCCCCAGCATTTT. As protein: CASSQQSGANQPQHF.

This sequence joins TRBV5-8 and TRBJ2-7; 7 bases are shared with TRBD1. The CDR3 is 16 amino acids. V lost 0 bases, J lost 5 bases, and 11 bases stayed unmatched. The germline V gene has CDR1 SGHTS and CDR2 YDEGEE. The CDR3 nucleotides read TGTGCCAGCAGCTTGGACAGGGGCAGGGCAGCGAACGAGCAGTACTTC. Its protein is CASSLDRGRAANEQYF.

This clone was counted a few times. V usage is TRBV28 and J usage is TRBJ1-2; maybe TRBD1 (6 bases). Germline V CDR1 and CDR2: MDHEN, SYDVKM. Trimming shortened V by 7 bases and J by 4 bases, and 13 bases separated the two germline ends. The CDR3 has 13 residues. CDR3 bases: TGTGCCAGCATACAGACAGGTTCCTATGGCTACACCTTC. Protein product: CASIQTGSYGYTF.

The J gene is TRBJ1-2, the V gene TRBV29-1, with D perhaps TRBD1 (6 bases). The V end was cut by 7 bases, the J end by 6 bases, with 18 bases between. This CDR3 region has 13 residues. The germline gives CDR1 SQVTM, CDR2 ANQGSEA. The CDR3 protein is CSALGGTLNGYTF. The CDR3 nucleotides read TGCAGCGCGCTCGGGGGGACACTTAATGGCTACACCTTC.

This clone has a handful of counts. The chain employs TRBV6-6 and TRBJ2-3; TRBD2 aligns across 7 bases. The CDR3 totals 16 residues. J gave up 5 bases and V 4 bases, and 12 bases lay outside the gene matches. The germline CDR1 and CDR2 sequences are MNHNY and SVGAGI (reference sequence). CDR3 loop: CASSLRTRRDGDTQYF. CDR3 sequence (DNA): TGTGCCAGCAGTTTACGGACTAGGCGAGACGGAGATACGCAGTATTTT.

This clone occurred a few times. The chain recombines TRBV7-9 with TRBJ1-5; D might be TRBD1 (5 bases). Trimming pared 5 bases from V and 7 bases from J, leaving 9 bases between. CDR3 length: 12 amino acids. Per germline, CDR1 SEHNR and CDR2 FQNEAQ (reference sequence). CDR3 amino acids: CASSKQGQPQHF. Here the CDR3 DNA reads TGTGCCAGCAGCAAGCAGGGACAGCCCCAGCATTTT.

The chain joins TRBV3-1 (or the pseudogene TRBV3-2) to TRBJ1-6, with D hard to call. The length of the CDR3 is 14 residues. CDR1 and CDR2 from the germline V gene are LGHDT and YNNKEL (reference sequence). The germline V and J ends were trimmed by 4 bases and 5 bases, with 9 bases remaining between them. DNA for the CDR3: TGTGCCAGCAGCCTCCGGGAGAATAATTCACCCCTCCACTTT. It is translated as CASSLRENNSPLHF.

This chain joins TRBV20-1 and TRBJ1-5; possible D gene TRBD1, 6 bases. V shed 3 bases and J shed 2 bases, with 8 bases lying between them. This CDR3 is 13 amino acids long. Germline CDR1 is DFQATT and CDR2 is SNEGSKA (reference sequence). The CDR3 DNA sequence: TGCAGTGCTAGTAAGGGGGGCAATCAGCCCCAGCATTTT. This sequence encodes CSASKGGNQPQHF.

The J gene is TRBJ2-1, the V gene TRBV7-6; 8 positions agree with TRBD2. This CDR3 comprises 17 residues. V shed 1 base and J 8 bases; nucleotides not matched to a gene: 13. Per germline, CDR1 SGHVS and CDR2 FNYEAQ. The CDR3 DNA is TGTGCCAGCAGCTTAGTATATATAGCGGGGCGCTTAGATGAGCAGTTCTTC. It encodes CASSLVYIAGRLDEQFF.

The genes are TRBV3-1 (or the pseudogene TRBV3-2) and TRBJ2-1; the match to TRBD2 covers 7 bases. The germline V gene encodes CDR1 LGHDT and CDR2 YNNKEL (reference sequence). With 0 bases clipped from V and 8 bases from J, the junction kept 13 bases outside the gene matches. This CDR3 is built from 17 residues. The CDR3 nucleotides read TGTGCCAGCAGCCAAGATCGGGGGGTAGCGGCTAATCATGAGCAGTTCTTC. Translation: CASSQDRGVAANHEQFF.

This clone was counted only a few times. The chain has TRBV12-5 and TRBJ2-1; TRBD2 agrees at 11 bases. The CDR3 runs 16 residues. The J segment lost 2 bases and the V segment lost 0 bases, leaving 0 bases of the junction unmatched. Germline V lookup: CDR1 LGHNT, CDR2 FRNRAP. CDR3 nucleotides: TGTGCTAGTGGTTTGGTACTAGCGGGGGCCTACAATGAGCAGTTCTTC. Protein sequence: CASGLVLAGAYNEQFF.

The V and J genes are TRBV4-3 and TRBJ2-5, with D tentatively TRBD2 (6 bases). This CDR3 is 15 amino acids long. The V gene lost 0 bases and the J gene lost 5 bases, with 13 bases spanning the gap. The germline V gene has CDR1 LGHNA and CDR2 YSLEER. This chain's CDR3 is CASSQDYRSGETQYF. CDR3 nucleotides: TGCGCCAGCAGCCAAGATTACAGGAGCGGGGAGACCCAGTACTTC.

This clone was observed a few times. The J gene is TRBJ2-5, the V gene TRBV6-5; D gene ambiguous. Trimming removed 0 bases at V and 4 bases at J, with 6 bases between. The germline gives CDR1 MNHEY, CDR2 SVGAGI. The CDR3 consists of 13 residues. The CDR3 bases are TGTGCCAGCAGTTACTCAACGGGAGAGACCCAGTACTTC. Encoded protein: CASSYSTGETQYF.

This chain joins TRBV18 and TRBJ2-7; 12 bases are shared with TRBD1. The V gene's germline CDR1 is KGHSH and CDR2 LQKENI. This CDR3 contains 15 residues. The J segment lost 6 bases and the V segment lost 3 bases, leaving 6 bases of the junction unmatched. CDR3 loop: CASSPQGQGAGEQYF. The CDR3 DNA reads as TGTGCCAGCTCACCGCAGGGACAGGGGGCGGGCGAGCAGTACTTC.

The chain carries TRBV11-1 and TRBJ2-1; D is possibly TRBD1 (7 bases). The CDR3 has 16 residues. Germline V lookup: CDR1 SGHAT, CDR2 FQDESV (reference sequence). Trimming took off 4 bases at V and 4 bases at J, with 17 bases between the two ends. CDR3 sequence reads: CASSSLEAGGYNEQFF. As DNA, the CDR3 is TGTGCCAGCAGCTCTCTGGAGGCAGGGGGGTACAATGAGCAGTTCTTC.

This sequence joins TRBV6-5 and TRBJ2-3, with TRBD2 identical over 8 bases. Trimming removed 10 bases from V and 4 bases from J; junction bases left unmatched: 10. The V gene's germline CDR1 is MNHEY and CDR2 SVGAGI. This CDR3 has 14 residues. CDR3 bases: TGTGCCATCCACGGGGGGGTCTTAGCAGATACGCAGTATTTT. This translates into CAIHGGVLADTQYF.

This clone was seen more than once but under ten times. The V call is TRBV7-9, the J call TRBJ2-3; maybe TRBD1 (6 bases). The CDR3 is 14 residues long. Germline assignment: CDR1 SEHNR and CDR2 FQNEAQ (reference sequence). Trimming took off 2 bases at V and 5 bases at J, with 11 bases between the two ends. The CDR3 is CASSLRQGIDTQYF. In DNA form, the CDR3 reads TGTGCCAGCAGCTTAAGGCAGGGGATAGATACGCAGTATTTT.

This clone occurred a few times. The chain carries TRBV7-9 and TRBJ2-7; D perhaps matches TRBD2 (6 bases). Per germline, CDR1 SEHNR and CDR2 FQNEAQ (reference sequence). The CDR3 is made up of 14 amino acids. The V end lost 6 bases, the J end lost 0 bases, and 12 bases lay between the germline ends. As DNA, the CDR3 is TGTGCCAGCAGTCCCGTGGGGGGCTCCTACGAGCAGTACTTC. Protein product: CASSPVGGSYEQYF.

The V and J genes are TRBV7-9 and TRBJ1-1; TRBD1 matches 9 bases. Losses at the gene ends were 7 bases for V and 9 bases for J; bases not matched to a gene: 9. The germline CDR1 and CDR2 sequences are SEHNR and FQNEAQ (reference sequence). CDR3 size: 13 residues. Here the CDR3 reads CASTLDRGLQAFF. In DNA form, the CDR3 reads TGTGCCAGCACCTTGGACAGGGGATTACAAGCTTTCTTT. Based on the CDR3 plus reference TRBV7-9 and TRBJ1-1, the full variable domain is DTGVSQNPRHKITKRGQNVTFRCDPISEHNRLYWYRQTLGQGPEFLTYFQNEAQLEKSRLLSDRFSAERPKGSFSTLEIQRTEQGDSAMYLCASTLDRGLQAFFGQGTRLTVV.

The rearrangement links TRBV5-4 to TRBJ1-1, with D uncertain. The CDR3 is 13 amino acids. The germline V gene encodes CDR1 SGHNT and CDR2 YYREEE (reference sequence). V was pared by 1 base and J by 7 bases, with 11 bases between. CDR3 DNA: TGTGCCAGCAGCTTGTTAGAAGCGGTTGAAGCTTTCTTT. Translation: CASSLLEAVEAFF. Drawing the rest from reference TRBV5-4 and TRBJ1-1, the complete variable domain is ETGVTQSPTHLIKTRGQQVTLRCSSQSGHNTVSWYQQALGQGPQFIFQYYREEENGRGNFPPRFSGLQFPNYSSELNVNALELDDSALYLCASSLLEAVEAFFGQGTRLTVV.

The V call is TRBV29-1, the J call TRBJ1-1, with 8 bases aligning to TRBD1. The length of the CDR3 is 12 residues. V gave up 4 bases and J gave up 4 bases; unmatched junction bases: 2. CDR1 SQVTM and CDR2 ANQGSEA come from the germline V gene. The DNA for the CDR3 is TGCAGCGTTGGTCAGGGGGCCACTGAAGCTTTCTTT. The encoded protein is CSVGQGATEAFF.

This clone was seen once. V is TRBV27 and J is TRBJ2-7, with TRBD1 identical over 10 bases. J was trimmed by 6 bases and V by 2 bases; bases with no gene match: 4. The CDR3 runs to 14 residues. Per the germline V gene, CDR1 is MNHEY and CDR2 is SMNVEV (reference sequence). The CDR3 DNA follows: TGTGCCAGCAGTTTACTCGGACAGGGGGTCGAGCAGTACTTC. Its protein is CASSLLGQGVEQYF.

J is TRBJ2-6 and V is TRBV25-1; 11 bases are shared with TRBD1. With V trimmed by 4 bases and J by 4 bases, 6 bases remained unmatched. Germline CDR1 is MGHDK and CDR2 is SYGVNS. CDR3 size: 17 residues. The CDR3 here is CASSGTGGLGGANVLTF. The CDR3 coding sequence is TGTGCCAGCAGTGGGACAGGGGGCTTAGGGGGGGCCAACGTCCTGACTTTC.

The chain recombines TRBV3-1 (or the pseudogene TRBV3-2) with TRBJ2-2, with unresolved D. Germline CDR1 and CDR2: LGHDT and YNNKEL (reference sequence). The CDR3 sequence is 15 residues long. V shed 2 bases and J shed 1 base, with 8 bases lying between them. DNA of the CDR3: TGTGCCAGCAGCCAATGGCAAAAGAACACCGGGGAGCTGTTTTTT. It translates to CASSQWQKNTGELFF.

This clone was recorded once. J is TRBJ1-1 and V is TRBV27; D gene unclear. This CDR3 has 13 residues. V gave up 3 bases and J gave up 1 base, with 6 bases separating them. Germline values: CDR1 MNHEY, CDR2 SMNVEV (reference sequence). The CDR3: CASSFSRNTEAFF. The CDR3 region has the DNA TGTGCCAGCAGTTTTTCTAGGAACACTGAAGCTTTCTTT.